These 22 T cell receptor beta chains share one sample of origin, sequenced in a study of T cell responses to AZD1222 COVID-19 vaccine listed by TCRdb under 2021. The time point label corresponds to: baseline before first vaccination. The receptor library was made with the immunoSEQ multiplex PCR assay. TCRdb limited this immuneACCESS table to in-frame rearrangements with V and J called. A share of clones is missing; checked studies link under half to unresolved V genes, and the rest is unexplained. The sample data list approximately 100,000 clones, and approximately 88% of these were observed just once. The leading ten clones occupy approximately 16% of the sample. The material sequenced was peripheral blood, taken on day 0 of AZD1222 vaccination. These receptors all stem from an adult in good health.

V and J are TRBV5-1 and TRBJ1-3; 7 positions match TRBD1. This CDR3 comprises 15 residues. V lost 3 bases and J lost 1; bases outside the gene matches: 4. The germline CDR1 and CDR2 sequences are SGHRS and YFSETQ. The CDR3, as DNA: TGCGCCAGCAGCTCTACAGGGGTATCTGGAAACACCATATATTTT. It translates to CASSSTGVSGNTIYF.

As DNA, the CDR3 is TGTGCCAGCAGTTTATATCCGGGGAATCAGCCCCAGCATTTT. It encodes CASSLYPGNQPQHF. The rearrangement links TRBV28 to TRBJ1-5; D ambiguous. With 1 base removed from V and 4 bases from J, the gap between germline ends came to 8 bases. The CDR3 runs to 14 residues. The germline CDR1 and CDR2 sequences are MDHEN and SYDVKM.

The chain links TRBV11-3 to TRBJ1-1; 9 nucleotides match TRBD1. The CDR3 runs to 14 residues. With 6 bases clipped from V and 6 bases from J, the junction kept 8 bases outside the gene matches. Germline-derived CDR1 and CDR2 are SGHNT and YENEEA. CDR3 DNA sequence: TGTGCCAGCAGGGGGGACAGGGAAGGATCTGAAGCTTTCTTT. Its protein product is CASRGDREGSEAFF.

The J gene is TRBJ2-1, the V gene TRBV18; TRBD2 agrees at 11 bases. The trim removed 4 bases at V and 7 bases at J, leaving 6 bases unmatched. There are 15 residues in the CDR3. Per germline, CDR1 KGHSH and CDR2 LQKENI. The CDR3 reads CASSQLAGGLNEQFF. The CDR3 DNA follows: TGTGCCAGCTCACAATTAGCGGGAGGGCTGAATGAGCAGTTCTTC.

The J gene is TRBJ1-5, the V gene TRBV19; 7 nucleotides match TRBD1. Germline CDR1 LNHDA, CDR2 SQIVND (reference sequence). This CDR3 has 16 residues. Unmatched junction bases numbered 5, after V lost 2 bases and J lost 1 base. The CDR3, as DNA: TGTGCCAGTAGTATAAGTACGACAGGGAGCAATCAGCCCCAGCATTTT. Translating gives CASSISTTGSNQPQHF.

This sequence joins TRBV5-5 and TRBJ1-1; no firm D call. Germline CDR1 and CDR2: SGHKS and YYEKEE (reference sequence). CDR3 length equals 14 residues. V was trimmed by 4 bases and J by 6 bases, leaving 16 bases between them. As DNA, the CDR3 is TGTGCCAGCAGCGCAACCCAAATAGGATCTGAAGCTTTCTTT. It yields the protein CASSATQIGSEAFF.

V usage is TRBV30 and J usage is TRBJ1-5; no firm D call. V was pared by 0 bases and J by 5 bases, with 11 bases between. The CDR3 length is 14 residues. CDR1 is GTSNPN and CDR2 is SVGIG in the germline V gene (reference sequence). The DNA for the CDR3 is TGTGCCTGGAGTGTAGTACTTTCGGATCAGCCCCAGCATTTT. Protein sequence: CAWSVVLSDQPQHF.

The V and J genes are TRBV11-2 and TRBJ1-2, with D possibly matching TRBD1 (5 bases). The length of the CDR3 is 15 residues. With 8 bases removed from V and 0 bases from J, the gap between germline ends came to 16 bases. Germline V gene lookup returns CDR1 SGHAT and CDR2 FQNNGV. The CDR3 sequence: CASSTGTGANYGYTF. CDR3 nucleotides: TGTGCCAGCTCGACGGGAACAGGAGCTAACTATGGCTACACCTTC.

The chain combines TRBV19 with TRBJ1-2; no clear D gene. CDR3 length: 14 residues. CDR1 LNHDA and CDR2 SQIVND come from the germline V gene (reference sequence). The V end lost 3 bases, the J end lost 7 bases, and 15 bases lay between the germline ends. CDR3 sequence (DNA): TGTGCCAGTAGTATTGGAACGGGGTCGGGTGGCTACACCTTC. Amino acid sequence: CASSIGTGSGGYTF. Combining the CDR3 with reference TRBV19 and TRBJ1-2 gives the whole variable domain DGGITQSPKYLFRKEGQNVTLSCEQNLNHDAMYWYRQDPGQGLRLIYYSQIVNDFQKGDIAEGYSVSREKKESFPLTVTSAQKNPTAFYLCASSIGTGSGGYTFGSGTRLTVV.

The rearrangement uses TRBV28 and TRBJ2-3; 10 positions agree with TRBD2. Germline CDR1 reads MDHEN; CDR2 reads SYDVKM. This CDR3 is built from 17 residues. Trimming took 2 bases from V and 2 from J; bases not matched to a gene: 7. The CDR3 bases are TGTGCCAGCAGTTTAACCTTAGCGGGAGGTTCCACAGATACGCAGTATTTT. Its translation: CASSLTLAGGSTDTQYF. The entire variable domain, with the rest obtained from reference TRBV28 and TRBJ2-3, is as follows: DVKVTQSSRYLVKRTGEKVFLECVQDMDHENMFWYRQDPGLGLRLIYFSYDVKMKEKGDIPEGYSVSREKKERFSLILESASTNQTSMYLCASSLTLAGGSTDTQYFGPGTRLTVL.

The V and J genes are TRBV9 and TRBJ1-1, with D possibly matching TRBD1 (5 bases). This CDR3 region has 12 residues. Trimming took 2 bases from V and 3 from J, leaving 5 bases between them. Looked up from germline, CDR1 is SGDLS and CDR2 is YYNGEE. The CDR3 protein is CASSVGDTEAFF. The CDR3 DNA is TGTGCCAGCAGCGTGGGGGACACTGAAGCTTTCTTT.

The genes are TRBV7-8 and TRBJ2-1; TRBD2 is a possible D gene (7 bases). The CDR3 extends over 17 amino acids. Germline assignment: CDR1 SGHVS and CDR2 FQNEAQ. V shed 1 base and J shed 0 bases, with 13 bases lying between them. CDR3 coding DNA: TGTGCCAGCAGCTTAGGGCGGGGGCGGACCTCCTACAATGAGCAGTTCTTC. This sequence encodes CASSLGRGRTSYNEQFF.

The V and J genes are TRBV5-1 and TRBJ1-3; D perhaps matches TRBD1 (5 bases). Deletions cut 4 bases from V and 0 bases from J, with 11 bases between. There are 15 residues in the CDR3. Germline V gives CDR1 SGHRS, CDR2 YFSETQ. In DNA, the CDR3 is TGCGCCAGCAGCCCCCGAGGGGACTCTGGAAACACCATATATTTT. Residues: CASSPRGDSGNTIYF.

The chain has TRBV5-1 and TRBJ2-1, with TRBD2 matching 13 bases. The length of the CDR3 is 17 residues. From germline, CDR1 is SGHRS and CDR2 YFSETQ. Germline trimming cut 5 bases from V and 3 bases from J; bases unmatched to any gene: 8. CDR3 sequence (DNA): TGCGCCAGCAGGACTACTAGCGGGGGGGCTATCTACAATGAGCAGTTCTTC. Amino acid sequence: CASRTTSGGAIYNEQFF. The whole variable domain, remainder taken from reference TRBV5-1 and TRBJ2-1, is KAGVTQTPRYLIKTRGQQVTLSCSPISGHRSVSWYQQTPGQGLQFLFEYFSETQRNKGNFPGRFSGRQFSNSRSEMNVSTLELGDSALYLCASRTTSGGAIYNEQFFGPGTRLTVL.

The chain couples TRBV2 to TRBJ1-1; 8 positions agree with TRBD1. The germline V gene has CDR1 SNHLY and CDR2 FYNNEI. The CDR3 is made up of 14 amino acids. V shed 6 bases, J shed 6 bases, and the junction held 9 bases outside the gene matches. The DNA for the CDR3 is TGTGCCAGCAGGATCGAGGCAGGGGGCGCTGAAGCTTTCTTT. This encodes CASRIEAGGAEAFF.

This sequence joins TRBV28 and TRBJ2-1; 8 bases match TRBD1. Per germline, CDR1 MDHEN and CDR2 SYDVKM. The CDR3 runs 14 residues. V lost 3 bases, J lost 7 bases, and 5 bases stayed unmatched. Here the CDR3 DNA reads TGTGCCAGCAGTTTGGGACAGGCGCCTAATGAGCAGTTCTTC. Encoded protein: CASSLGQAPNEQFF.

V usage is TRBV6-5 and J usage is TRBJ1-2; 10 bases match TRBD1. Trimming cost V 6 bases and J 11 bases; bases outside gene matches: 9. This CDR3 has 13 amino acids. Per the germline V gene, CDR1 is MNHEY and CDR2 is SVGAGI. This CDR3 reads CASRTGGADLYTF. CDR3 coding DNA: TGTGCCAGCAGGACAGGGGGCGCGGATTTGTACACCTTC.

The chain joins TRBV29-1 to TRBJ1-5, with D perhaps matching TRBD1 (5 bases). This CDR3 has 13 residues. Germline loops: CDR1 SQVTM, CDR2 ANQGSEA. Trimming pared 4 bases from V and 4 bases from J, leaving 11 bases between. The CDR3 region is CSVAGTDNQPQHF. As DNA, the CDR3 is TGCAGCGTTGCTGGGACGGATAATCAGCCCCAGCATTTT.

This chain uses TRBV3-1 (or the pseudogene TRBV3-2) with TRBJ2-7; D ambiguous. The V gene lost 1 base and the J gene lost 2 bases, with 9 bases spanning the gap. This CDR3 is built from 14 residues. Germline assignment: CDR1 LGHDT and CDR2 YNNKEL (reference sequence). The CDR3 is CASSQGPRAYEQYF. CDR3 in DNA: TGTGCCAGCAGCCAAGGTCCTAGGGCCTACGAGCAGTACTTC.

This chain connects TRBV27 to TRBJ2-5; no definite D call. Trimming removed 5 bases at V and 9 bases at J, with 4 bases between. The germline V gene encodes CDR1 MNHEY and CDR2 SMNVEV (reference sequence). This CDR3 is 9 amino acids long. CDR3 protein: CASSTSQYF. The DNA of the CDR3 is TGTGCCAGCAGTACGTCCCAGTACTTC.

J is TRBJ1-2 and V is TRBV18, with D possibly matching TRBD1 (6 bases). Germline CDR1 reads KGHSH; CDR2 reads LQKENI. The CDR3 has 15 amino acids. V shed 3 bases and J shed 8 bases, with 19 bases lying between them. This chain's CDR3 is CASSPGTTEIKGYTF. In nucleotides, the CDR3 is TGTGCCAGCTCACCCGGGACAACGGAGATAAAAGGCTACACCTTC. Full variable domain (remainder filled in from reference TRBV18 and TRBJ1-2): NAGVMQNPRHLVRRRGQEARLRCSPMKGHSHVYWYRQLPEEGLKFMVYLQKENIIDESGMPKERFSAEFPKEGPSILRIQQVVRGDSAAYFCASSPGTTEIKGYTFGSGTRLTVV.

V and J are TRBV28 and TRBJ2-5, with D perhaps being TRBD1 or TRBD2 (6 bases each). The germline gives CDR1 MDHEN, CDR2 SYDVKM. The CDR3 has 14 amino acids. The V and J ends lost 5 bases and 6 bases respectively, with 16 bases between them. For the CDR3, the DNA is TGTGCCAGCAGTCGAGAACTAGGGGGGAAGACCCAGTACTTC. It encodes CASSRELGGKTQYF.